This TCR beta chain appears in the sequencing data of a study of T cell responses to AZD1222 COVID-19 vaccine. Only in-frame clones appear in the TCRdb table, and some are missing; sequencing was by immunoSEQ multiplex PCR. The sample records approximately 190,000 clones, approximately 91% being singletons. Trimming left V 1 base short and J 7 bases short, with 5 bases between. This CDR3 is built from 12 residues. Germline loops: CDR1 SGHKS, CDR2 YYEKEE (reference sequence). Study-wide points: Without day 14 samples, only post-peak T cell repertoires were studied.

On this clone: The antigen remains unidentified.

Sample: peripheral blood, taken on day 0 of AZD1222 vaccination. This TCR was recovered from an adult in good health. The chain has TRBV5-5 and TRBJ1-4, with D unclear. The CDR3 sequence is CASSLTREKLFF. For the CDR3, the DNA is TGTGCCAGCAGCTTGACCCGTGAAAAACTGTTTTTT.